This T cell receptor (beta chain) stems from a study of Graves' ophthalmopathy and Graves' hyperthyroidism. The germline V gene has CDR1 KGHDR and CDR2 SFDVKD. V lost 2 bases, J lost 2 bases, and 8 bases lay in between. CDR3 length: 14 residues. Researchers took RNA transcripts and amplified TCR beta CDR3 regions from them. Following a first-round RT-PCR that used HTBI primers, a second-round multiplex PCR was carried out. TCRdb ran MiXCR on the multiplex PCR reads and lists one entry per CDR3 protein. The data show about 700,000 distinct CDR3 sequences, under 50% seen once. Sequencing used peripheral blood. The sequence was obtained from an adult man with Graves' ophthalmopathy. The chain couples TRBV24-1 to TRBJ1-2, with D possibly being TRBD1 (6 bases). The CDR3 here is CATSDSDSNYGYTF. Written as DNA, the CDR3 is TGTGCCACCAGTGATTCGGACAGCAACTATGGCTACACCTTC.